The 10 T cell receptor beta chains below come from one sample, sequenced in a study of cytomegalovirus exposure and HLA in healthy donors. Researchers ran the PCR with 60 Vbeta and 13 Jbeta primers. Clones were sequenced by immunoSEQ multiplex PCR, and TCRdb holds only the in-frame ones, with some missing. The sample holds 100,000 or so clones, about 77% seen once. The specimen sequenced was PBMCs. These TCRs come from a woman aged 18-35 years in good health and CMV-seropositive.

The gene calls are TRBV10-1 and TRBJ2-1; 9 nucleotides agree with TRBD2. The CDR3 is 20 amino acids. Unmatched junction bases numbered 20, after V lost 0 bases and J lost 8 bases. Germline V gene data show CDR1 as WNHNN and CDR2 as SYGVQD (reference sequence). The CDR3 spells CASSESSDSAWREGLHEQFF. The DNA for the CDR3 is TGCGCCAGCAGTGAGTCTTCAGACTCCGCGTGGCGGGAGGGCCTCCATGAGCAGTTCTTC.

This clone was seen only once. This chain links TRBV5-4 with TRBJ2-5; TRBD2 might be the D (5 bases). The CDR3 extends over 14 amino acids. Germline V gene data show CDR1 as SGHNT and CDR2 as YYREEE (reference sequence). Trimming cost V 4 bases and J 2 bases, with 12 bases left between them. CDR3: CASSPRLTQETQYF. For the CDR3, the DNA is TGTGCCAGCAGCCCCCGACTAACTCAAGAGACCCAGTACTTC.

The rearrangement links TRBV5-1 to TRBJ2-2; D is possibly TRBD1 (6 bases). Germline CDR1 reads SGHRS; CDR2 reads YFSETQ. This CDR3 has 15 amino acids. Trimming took off 0 bases at V and 7 bases at J, with 13 bases between the two ends. The CDR3 is CASSLDRVQGGELFF. The CDR3 DNA reads TGCGCCAGCAGCTTGGACAGGGTTCAGGGCGGGGAGCTGTTTTTT.

The chain joins TRBV5-4 to TRBJ1-2, with 8 bases identical to TRBD1. V dropped 4 bases and J dropped 6; count of bases not matched to a gene: 8. The CDR3 loop spans 14 amino acids. From germline, CDR1 is SGHNT and CDR2 YYREEE (reference sequence). The CDR3 protein is CASSRRGGQDGYTF. The CDR3 DNA follows: TGTGCCAGCAGCCGCCGAGGGGGACAGGATGGCTACACCTTC.

The V call is TRBV5-4, the J call TRBJ2-7; TRBD2 aligns across 7 bases. This CDR3 contains 14 residues. V was pared by 1 base and J by 2 bases, with 3 bases of the junction left unmatched. Germline assignment: CDR1 SGHNT and CDR2 YYREEE (reference sequence). CDR3 sequence: CASSLYGRTYEQYF. In nucleotides, the CDR3 is TGTGCCAGCAGCTTGTACGGGAGGACCTACGAGCAGTACTTC.

The V and J genes are TRBV28 and TRBJ2-7; a possible D gene is TRBD1 (6 bases). CDR1 MDHEN and CDR2 SYDVKM come from the germline V gene. This CDR3 has 14 amino acids. Trimming left V 3 bases short and J 1 base short, with 10 bases between. CDR3 DNA: TGTGCCAGCAGTTTGGGGGCCCTATCCTACGAGCAGTACTTC. Its translation is CASSLGALSYEQYF.

In nucleotides, the CDR3 is TGTGCCAGCAGCAAACGGGGACACCGGTCTGAAAAACTGTTTTTT. Its translation is CASSKRGHRSEKLFF. V is TRBV21-1 and J is TRBJ1-4; whether TRBD1, the table's D call, matches the DNA was not checked. TRBV21-1 constitutes a pseudogene. The CDR3 has 15 residues.

The V call is TRBV7-2, the J call TRBJ1-2; 7 bases are a match to TRBD1. Germline-derived CDR1 and CDR2 are SGHTA and FQGNSA. The CDR3 is 15 residues long. With V trimmed by 4 bases and J by 8 bases, 13 bases remained unmatched. CDR3 sequence reads: CASSSGTAGSGGYTF. The CDR3 region has the DNA TGTGCCAGCAGCTCAGGGACAGCCGGATCGGGCGGCTACACCTTC.

The gene calls are TRBV6-6 and TRBJ2-3, with 8 nucleotides matching TRBD1. Looked up from germline, CDR1 is MNHNY and CDR2 is SVGAGI (reference sequence). The CDR3 is made up of 15 amino acids. J lost 5 bases, V lost 2 bases, and 6 bases had no gene match. The CDR3 spells CASSYTTGVGDTQYF. DNA of the CDR3: TGTGCCAGCAGTTACACGACAGGGGTGGGAGATACGCAGTATTTT.

V gene TRBV27 combines with J gene TRBJ2-3; no firm D call. V was clipped by 1 base and J by 3 bases, with 5 bases between them. Germline V gene lookup returns CDR1 MNHEY and CDR2 SMNVEV (reference sequence). The CDR3 contains 13 residues. The CDR3 reads CASSLFLTDTQYF. The CDR3 DNA reads as TGTGCCAGCAGTTTATTCTTAACAGATACGCAGTATTTT.